This T cell receptor beta chain was identified in a study of T cells after yellow fever vaccination. Study results and caveats: Sorted repertoires could include abundant contaminating clonotypes from bulk cells.

This clonotype has a count of ten or more. The target antigen is unknown. The V and J ends lost 5 bases and 5 bases respectively, with 15 bases between them. The germline V gene encodes CDR1 SGHAT and CDR2 FQNNGV. The length of the CDR3 is 15 residues. TCRdb fed the 5' RACE reads into MiXCR, producing one record per CDR3 protein. The repertoire includes 450,000 to 650,000 distinct CDR3 sequences, roughly 13% of them detected once, and more than 13% sits in the top ten. V usage is TRBV11-2 and J usage is TRBJ2-2; the D call may be TRBD1 or TRBD2 (7 bases each). This receptor was obtained from a man under 40 who received the YFV17D yellow fever vaccine. The sequenced sample was PBMCs, obtained on the day of the yellow fever booster vaccination. The CDR3 sequence: CASSPHQGGTGELFF. CDR3 sequence (DNA): TGTGCCAGCAGCCCCCACCAGGGGGGGACCGGGGAGCTGTTTTTT.